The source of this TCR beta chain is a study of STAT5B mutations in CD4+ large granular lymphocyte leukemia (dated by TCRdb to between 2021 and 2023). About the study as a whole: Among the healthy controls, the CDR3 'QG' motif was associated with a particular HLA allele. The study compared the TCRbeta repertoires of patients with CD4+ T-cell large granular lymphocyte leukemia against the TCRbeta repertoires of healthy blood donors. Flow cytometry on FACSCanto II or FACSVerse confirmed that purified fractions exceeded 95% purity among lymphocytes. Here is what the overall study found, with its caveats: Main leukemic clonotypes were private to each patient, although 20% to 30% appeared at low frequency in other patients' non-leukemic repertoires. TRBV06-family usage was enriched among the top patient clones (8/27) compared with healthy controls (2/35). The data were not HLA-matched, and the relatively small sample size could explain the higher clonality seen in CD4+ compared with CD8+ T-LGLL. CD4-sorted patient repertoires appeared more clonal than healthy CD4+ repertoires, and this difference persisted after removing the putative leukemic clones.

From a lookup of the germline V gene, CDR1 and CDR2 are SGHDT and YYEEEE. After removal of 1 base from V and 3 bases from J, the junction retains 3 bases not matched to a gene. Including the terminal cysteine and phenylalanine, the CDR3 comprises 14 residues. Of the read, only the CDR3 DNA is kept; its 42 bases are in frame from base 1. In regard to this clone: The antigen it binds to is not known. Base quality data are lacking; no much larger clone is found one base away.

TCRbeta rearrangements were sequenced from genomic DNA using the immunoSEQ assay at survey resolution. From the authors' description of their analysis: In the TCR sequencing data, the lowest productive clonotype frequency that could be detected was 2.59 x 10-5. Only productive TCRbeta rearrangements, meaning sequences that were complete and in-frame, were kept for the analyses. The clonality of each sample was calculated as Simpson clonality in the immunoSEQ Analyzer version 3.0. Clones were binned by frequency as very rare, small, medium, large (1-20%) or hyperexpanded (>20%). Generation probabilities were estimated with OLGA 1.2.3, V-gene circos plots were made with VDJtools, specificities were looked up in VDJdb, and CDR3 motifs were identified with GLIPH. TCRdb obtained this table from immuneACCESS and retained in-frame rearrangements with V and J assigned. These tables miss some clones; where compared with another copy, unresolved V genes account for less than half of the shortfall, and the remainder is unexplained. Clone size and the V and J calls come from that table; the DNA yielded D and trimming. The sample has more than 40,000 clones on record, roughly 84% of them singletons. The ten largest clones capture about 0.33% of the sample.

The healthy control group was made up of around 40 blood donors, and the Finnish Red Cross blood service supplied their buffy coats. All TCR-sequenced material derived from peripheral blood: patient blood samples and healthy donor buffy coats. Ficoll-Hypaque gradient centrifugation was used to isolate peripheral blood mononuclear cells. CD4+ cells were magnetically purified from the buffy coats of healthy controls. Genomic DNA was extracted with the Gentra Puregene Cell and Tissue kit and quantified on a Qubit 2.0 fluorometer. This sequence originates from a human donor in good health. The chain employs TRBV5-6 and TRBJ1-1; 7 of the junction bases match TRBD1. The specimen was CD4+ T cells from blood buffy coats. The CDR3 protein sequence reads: CASSLNRGDTEAFF. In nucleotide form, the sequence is TGTGCCAGCAGCTTGAACAGGGGCGACACTGAAGCTTTCTTT.